This T cell receptor (beta chain) emerged from a study of cytomegalovirus exposure and HLA in healthy donors. General study findings and limits: For most TCR beta V segments, an earlier analysis put the productive rate at about 87% or about 30% of the time.

This clone appeared once. No antigen is known for it. Looked up from germline, CDR1 is LGHNA and CDR2 is YSLEER. The trim removed 0 bases at V and 3 bases at J, leaving 2 bases unmatched. This CDR3 has 16 residues. With 60 Vbeta and 13 Jbeta primers, the PCR was carried out. TCRdb's copy holds only in-frame clones and misses some; the assay was immunoSEQ multiplex PCR. This table has about 120,000 clones, roughly 87% appearing once. The chain uses TRBV4-3 and TRBJ2-1; 10 bases are a match to TRBD2. This TCR derives from a woman aged 18-29 years in good health and CMV-seronegative. Sequenced material: PBMCs. The CDR3 protein is CASSQDVAGGYNEQFF. The CDR3 nucleotides read TGCGCCAGCAGCCAAGATGTAGCGGGGGGCTACAATGAGCAGTTCTTC.